This TCR beta chain was obtained from a study of T cell repertoires in cytomegalovirus infection. On the study more broadly: CMV epitopes in the study were HLA-C-restricted (recently identified) and HLA-B-restricted (well studied). From public TCR beta signatures came an indication of both CMV infection and matching HLA type.

Notes on this clonotype: Its antigen remains unknown.

MiXCR, run by TCRdb on the reads, gives a single entry per CDR3 protein. The table records approximately 910,000 distinct CDR3 sequences, roughly 30% of them present only once. Findings of the study overall: Clonotypes of TCR beta that were HLA-C-restricted and CMV-specific dominated the ex vivo response. Cumulative frequency (of public TCR beta family members) identified carriers of CMV plus the relevant HLA.

The TCR comes from a human donor in good health (CMV status not recorded). Some clones in this sample may be carry-over from other donors' samples. The sample here was cultured CD8+ T cells from PBMCs, taken from culture after CMV antigen stimulation.

CDR3 sequence: CSAPDRTGGSYEQYV. DNA for the CDR3: TGCAGTGCGCCGGACCGGACAGGGGGATCCTACGAGCAGTACGTC. This chain joins TRBV20-1 and TRBJ2-7, with TRBD1 matching over 10 bases. Germline V lookup: CDR1 DFQATT, CDR2 SNEGSKA (reference sequence). CDR3 size: 15 residues. The V segment lost 6 bases and the J segment 1 base; nucleotides outside the gene matches: 9.